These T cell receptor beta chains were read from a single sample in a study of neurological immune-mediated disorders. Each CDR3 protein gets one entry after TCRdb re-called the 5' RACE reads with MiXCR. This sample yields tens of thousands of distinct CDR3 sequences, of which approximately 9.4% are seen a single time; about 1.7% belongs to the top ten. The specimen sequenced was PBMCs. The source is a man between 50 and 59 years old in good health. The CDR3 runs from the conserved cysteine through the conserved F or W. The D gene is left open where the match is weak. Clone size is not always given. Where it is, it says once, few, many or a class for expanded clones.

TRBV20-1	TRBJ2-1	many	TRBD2	TGCAGTGCTAGAGGTGGGGGGGATGAGCAGTTCTTC	CSARGGGDEQFF
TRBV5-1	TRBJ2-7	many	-	TGCGCCAGCACCCGGGCCCCCGGGGGAACCTACGAGCAGTACTTC	CASTRAPGGTYEQYF
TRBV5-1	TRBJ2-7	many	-	TGCGCCAGCAGTAAAGGGGAACGCTCCTACGAGCAGTACTTC	CASSKGERSYEQYF
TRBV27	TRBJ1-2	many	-	TGTGCCAGCAGTTTATCGTTGGCAGCAGGATATTCTGGCTACACCTTC	CASSLSLAAGYSGYTF
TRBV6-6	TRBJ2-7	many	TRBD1	TGTGCCAGCAGGACGGGACAGGGAAGCTACGAGCAGTACTTC	CASRTGQGSYEQYF
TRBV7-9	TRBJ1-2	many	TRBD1	TGTGCCAGCAGCTTGACAGGGGTGGACTATGGCTACACCTTC	CASSLTGVDYGYTF
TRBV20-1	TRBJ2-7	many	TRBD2	TGCAGTGCCCTGACTAGCGGCCCCTACGAGCAGTACTTC	CSALTSGPYEQYF
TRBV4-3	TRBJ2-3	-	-	TGCGCCAGCAGCCACGCCCTAGTCGGGAATCCGCAGTATTTT	CASSHALVGNPQYF
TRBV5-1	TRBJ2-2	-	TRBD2	TGCGCCAGCAGCCCACGGACTAGCGGGAACACCGGGGAGCTGTTTTTT	CASSPRTSGNTGELFF
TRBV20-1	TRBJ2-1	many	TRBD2	TGCAGTGCTAGAGATCCCCTAGCGGCCCTCCCTCATGAGCAGTTCTTC	CSARDPLAALPHEQFF
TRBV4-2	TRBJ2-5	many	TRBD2	TGTGCCAGCAGCCAAGAGTCGCGGGGGGGCCAAGAGACCCAGTACTTC	CASSQESRGGQETQYF
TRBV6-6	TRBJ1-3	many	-	TGTGCCAGCAGTTACTCGGGAGCCCTAAGGGGAAACACCATATATTTT	CASSYSGALRGNTIYF
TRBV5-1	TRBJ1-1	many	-	TGCGCCAGCAGCTTGGACCGACGGACTGAAGCTTTCTTT	CASSLDRRTEAFF
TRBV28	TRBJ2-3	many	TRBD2	TGTGCCAGCAGTTCCGGACTAGCGGGAGTAGATACGCAGTATTTT	CASSSGLAGVDTQYF
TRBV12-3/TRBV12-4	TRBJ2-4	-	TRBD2	TGTGCCAGCAGTTTGCCCGGGGGGGCGGTCAACATTCAGTACTTC	CASSLPGGAVNIQYF
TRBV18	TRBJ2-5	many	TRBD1	TGTGCCAGCTCACCGACCGAACAGGGGGCGTTGGAGACCCAGTACTTC	CASSPTEQGALETQYF
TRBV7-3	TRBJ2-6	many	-	TGTGCCAGCAGCTTAATGGCCCCAGCGTTTGGGGCCAACGTCCTGACTTTC	CASSLMAPAFGANVLTF
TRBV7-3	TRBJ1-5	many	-	TGTGCCAGCAGCTGGGGGGGTAACAATCAGCCCCAGCATTTT	CASSWGGNNQPQHF
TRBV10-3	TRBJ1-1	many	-	TGTGCCATCAGTGAGGGGGCGGACACTGAAGCTTTCTTT	CAISEGADTEAFF
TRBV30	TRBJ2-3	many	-	TGTGCCTGGAGTGGCCGCCAGACTACTTTCACAGATACGCAGTATTTT	CAWSGRQTTFTDTQYF
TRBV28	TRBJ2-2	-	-	TGTGCCACGCGTCAGTGGACAGGGAGGGTCGGGGAGCTGTTTTTT	CATRQWTGRVGELFF
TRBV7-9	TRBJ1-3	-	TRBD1	TGTGCCAGCAGCGGGGACAGGGTTTTGTTTGGAAACACCATATATTTT	CASSGDRVLFGNTIYF
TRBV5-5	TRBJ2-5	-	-	TGTGTCAGCAGCCCAATGACATGGGAGGAGACCCAGTACTTC	CVSSPMTWEETQYF
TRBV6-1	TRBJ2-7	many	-	TGTGCCAGCAGCCTCTACGAGCAGTACTTC	CASSLYEQYF
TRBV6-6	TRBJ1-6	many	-	TGTGCCAGCAGTTACCCCCCTTCGGCAGAGAAGTCACCCCTCCACTTT	CASSYPPSAEKSPLHF
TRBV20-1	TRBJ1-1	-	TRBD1	TGCAGTGCTAGTACAGGGGACCTTGAAGCTTTCTTT	CSASTGDLEAFF
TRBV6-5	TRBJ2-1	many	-	TGTGCCAGCACCCGGGACCCCCAATACAATGAGCAGTTCTTC	CASTRDPQYNEQFF
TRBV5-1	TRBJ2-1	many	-	TGCGCCAGCAGCCCCCAGGGGTCCTACAATGAGCAGTTCTTC	CASSPQGSYNEQFF
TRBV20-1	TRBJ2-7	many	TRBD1	TGCAGTGCTAGACCCACAGGGGGTGTCTACGAGCAGTACTTC	CSARPTGGVYEQYF
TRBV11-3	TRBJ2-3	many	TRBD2	TGTGCCAGCAGCTTATTTGCGGGAGGTACGGATACGCAGTATTTT	CASSLFAGGTDTQYF
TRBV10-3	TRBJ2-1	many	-	TGTGCCATCAGTGAATGGCCAGCGTCACTTGAGCAGTTCTTC	CAISEWPASLEQFF
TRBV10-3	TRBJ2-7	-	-	TGTGCCATCAGTGAGGGAGTGAGGCGCGAGCAGTACTTC	CAISEGVRREQYF
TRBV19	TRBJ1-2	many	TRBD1	TGTGCCAGTAGTATGGGACAGGGCCGCGTGGACACCTTC	CASSMGQGRVDTF
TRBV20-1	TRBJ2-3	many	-	TGCAGTGCTAGGGTCCCTAGCACAGATACGCAGTATTTT	CSARVPSTDTQYF
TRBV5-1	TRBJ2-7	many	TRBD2	TGCGCCAGCAGCTTGGTAACTAGCGGGGGTTCCTACGAGCAGTACTTC	CASSLVTSGGSYEQYF
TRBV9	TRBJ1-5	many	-	TGTGCCAGCAGTGCCGGGGCAGGATTATATAGCAATCAGCCCCAGCATTTT	CASSAGAGLYSNQPQHF
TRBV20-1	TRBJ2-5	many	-	TGCAGTGCTAGAAGCGCAGGGAAAGAGACCCAGTACTTC	CSARSAGKETQYF
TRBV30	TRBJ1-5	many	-	TGTGCCTGGAGGGCAGACACAAGCAATCAGCCCCAGCATTTT	CAWRADTSNQPQHF
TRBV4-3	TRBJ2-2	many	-	TGCGCCAGCAGCCAAGATTTAAGTATCAGGGAGCTGTTTTTT	CASSQDLSIRELFF
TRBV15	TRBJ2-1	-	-	TGTTCCACCAGCAGAGTATTCGGGGATAATGAGCAGTTCTTC	CSTSRVFGDNEQFF
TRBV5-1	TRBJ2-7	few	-	TGCGCCAGCAGCTTGTGGGGCAGCTACGAGCAGTACTTC	CASSLWGSYEQYF
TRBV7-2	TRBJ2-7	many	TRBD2	TGTGCCAGCAGCACGCGTTCTAGCGGGAGGGCCCACGAGCAGTACTTC	CASSTRSSGRAHEQYF
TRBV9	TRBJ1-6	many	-	TGTGCCAGCAGCGTAGGGGTGTCCTATAATTCACCCCTCCACTTT	CASSVGVSYNSPLHF